The entry below describes one T cell receptor beta chain. This CDR3 is built from 15 residues. V shed 0 bases and J shed 5 bases, with 11 bases lying between them. CDR1 SGDLS and CDR2 YYNGEE come from the germline V gene. The data derive from a study of blood T cell repertoires in COVID-19. Here immunoSEQ multiplex PCR was the method, and the copy in TCRdb shows in-frame clones only, minus some. The sample shows about 43,000 clones, around 87% of them seen only once. Sequenced: peripheral blood. This sequence joins TRBV9 and TRBJ2-2, with D perhaps matching TRBD1 (6 bases). This clonotype originated in a human donor in a cohort sampled during active COVID-19. The CDR3 coding sequence is TGTGCCAGCAGCGTAGCCAGGGGCTGGACCGGGGAGCTGTTTTTT. Translation gives CASSVARGWTGELFF. The complete variable domain, with remaining parts taken from reference TRBV9 and TRBJ2-2, reads DSGVTQTPKHLITATGQRVTLRCSPRSGDLSVYWYQQSLDQGLQFLIQYYNGEERAKGNILERFSAQQFPDLHSELNLSSLELGDSALYFCASSVARGWTGELFFGEGSRLTVL.